The 8 T cell receptor beta chains reported below all come from one sample, sequenced in a study of blood T cells in healthy people across ages. It was with a sample-barcoded 5' primer and a J-beta primer mix that a second PCR of about 6 to 11 cycles was run. TCRdb called the 5' RACE reads again in MiXCR, with one record for every CDR3 protein. The repertoire has around 990,000 distinct CDR3 sequences, roughly two fifths of them found once; the top ten carry around 14%. Sample: blood. The receptors derive from a man aged 18 to 29 in good health.

With regard to this clonotype: One junction end does not reproduce the germline sequence, and a read error may be involved. V gene TRBV12-3 or TRBV12-4 combines with J gene TRBJ1-1; TRBD1 might be the D (6 bases). This CDR3 region has 14 residues. CDR3 loop: CASSSRGGDTKAFF. In DNA form, the CDR3 reads TGTGCCAGCAGTAGCAGGGGAGGTGACACTAAAGCTTTCTTT.

The V and J genes are TRBV6-2 or TRBV6-3 and TRBJ2-1; possible D gene TRBD2, 7 bases. The CDR3 runs 15 residues. V was cut by 4 bases and J by 4 bases, with 14 bases left in between. Per germline, CDR1 MNHEY and CDR2 SVGEGT. CDR3 region: CASSFQGRGYNEQFF. CDR3 bases: TGTGCCAGCAGTTTTCAGGGGAGGGGGTACAATGAGCAGTTCTTC.

This clonotype has more than one count but fewer than ten. The V call is TRBV5-1, the J call TRBJ1-1; D gene unclear. The CDR3 totals 14 residues. CDR1 SGHRS and CDR2 YFSETQ come from the germline V gene. The V end lost 6 bases, the J end lost 0 bases, and 12 bases lay between the germline ends. The chain's CDR3 is CASKESSMNTEAFF. CDR3 in DNA: TGCGCCAGCAAGGAGTCGTCCATGAACACTGAAGCTTTCTTT.

This clonotype appeared many times. The V gene is TRBV7-2, the J gene TRBJ2-1; D may be TRBD1 or TRBD2 (5 bases each). With the DNA end fitting TRBJ2-7 better, the J assignment may be wrong. The germline gives CDR1 SGHTA, CDR2 FQGNSA. The CDR3 runs 15 residues. The CDR3 is CASSQGPTSYNEQYF. CDR3 in DNA: TGTGCCAGCAGCCAGGGACCGACTTCCTACAATGAGCAGTACTTC.

A word on this clonotype: This clone may be a read error of a much larger clone one base away. This chain links TRBV20-1 with TRBJ2-5, with 9 bases identical to TRBD2. The germline gives CDR1 DFQATT, CDR2 SNEGSKA (reference sequence). V trimming: 6 bases; J trimming: 11 bases; junction bases outside the gene matches: 19. CDR3 size: 15 residues. CDR3 loop: CSASRASGAYNEQYF. The CDR3 DNA sequence: TGCAGTGCCTCCCGCGCTAGCGGGGCATACAATGAGCAGTACTTC.

This clonotype was found a few times. V gene TRBV5-1 combines with J gene TRBJ1-6, with TRBD1 as a possible D gene (5 bases). CDR3 length: 14 amino acids. Germline values: CDR1 SGHRS, CDR2 YFSETQ. Trimming stripped 4 bases from V and 9 bases from J, with 14 bases between. The CDR3 reads CASSLVGDSSPLHF. The DNA of the CDR3 is TGCGCCAGCAGCCTTGTGGGGGATAGTTCACCCCTCCACTTT. Looking up the rest from reference TRBV5-1 and TRBJ1-6 gives the full variable domain: KAGVTQTPRYLIKTRGQQVTLSCSPISGHRSVSWYQQTPGQGLQFLFEYFSETQRNKGNFPGRFSGRQFSNSRSEMNVSTLELGDSALYLCASSLVGDSSPLHFGNGTRLTVT.

This clonotype was observed once. CDR3 sequence: CASSEAGLYDNEQFF. CDR3 nucleotides: TGTGCCAGCAGTGAAGCGGGTTTGTACGACAATGAGCAGTTCTTC. The V call is TRBV2, the J call TRBJ2-1; D gene ambiguous. The germline V and J ends were trimmed by 0 bases and 5 bases, with 11 bases remaining between them. The CDR3 spans 15 residues. Germline V CDR1 and CDR2: SNHLY, FYNNEI. Combining the CDR3 with reference TRBV2 and TRBJ2-1 gives the whole variable domain EPEVTQTPSHQVTQMGQEVILRCVPISNHLYFYWYRQILGQKVEFLVSFYNNEISEKSEIFDDQFSVERPDGSNFTLKIRSTKLEDSAMYFCASSEAGLYDNEQFFGPGTRLTVL.

This chain links TRBV5-4 with TRBJ2-2; D tentatively reads TRBD1 or TRBD2 (5 bases each). The CDR3 loop spans 16 amino acids. Trimming shortened V by 0 bases and J by 6 bases, and 15 bases separated the two germline ends. Germline CDR1 SGHNT, CDR2 YYREEE (reference sequence). The CDR3 here is CASSLGGSRVSGELFF. CDR3 bases: TGTGCCAGCAGCTTGGGGGGGAGCAGGGTATCCGGGGAGCTGTTTTTT. The whole variable domain, remainder taken from reference TRBV5-4 and TRBJ2-2, is ETGVTQSPTHLIKTRGQQVTLRCSSQSGHNTVSWYQQALGQGPQFIFQYYREEENGRGNFPPRFSGLQFPNYSSELNVNALELDDSALYLCASSLGGSRVSGELFFGEGSRLTVL.